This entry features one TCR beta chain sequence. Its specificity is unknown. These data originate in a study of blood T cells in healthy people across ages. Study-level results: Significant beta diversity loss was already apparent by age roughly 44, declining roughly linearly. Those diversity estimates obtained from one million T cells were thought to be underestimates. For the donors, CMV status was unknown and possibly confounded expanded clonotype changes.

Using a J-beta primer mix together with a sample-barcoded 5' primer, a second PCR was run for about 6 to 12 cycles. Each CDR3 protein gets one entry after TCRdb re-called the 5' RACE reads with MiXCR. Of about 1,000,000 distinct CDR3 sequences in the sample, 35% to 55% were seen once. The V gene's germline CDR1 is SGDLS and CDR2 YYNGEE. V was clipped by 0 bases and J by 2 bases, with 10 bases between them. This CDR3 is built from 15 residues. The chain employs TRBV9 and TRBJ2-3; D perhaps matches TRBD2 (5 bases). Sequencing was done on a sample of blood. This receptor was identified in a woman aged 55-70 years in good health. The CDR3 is CASSVEAALTDTQYF. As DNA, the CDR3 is TGTGCCAGCAGCGTAGAAGCGGCCCTCACAGATACGCAGTATTTT.